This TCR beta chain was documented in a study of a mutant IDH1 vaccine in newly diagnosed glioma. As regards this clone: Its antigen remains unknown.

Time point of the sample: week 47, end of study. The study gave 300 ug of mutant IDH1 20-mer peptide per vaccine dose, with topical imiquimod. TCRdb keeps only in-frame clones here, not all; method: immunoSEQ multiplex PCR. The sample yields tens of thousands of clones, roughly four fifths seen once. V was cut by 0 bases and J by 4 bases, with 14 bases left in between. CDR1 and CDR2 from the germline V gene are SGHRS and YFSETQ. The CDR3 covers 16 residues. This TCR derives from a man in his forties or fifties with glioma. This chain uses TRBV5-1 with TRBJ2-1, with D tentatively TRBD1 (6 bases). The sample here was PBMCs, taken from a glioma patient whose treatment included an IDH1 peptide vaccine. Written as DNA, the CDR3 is TGCGCCAGCAGCTTGGGTCCTCGACAGGCATACAATGAGCAGTTCTTC. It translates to CASSLGPRQAYNEQFF.